Sequencing of this T cell receptor (beta chain) was carried out in a study of PD-1 blockade in classical Hodgkin lymphoma. Time point here: cycle 4 day 1 (C4D1), after 5 to 7 weeks of nivolumab. Following autologous stem cell transplantation, relapse occurred in every patient, and exposure to brentuximab vedotin varied. Sequencing was performed with immunoSEQ multiplex PCR; in TCRdb, only in-frame clones are kept and a portion is missing. Here the sample spans around 50,000 clones, 90% being singletons. The germline V gene encodes CDR1 SGHVS and CDR2 FNYEAQ. This CDR3 region has 12 residues. Trimming left V 5 bases short and J 2 bases short, with 1 base between.

The source is a human donor with classical Hodgkin lymphoma. The specimen was peripheral blood mononuclear cells (PBMCs), collected before the fourth cycle of nivolumab. The chain couples TRBV7-6 to TRBJ2-6; no clear D. The CDR3 coding sequence is TGTGCCAGCAGCCCTGGGGCCAACGTCCTGACTTTC. Translation: CASSPGANVLTF.